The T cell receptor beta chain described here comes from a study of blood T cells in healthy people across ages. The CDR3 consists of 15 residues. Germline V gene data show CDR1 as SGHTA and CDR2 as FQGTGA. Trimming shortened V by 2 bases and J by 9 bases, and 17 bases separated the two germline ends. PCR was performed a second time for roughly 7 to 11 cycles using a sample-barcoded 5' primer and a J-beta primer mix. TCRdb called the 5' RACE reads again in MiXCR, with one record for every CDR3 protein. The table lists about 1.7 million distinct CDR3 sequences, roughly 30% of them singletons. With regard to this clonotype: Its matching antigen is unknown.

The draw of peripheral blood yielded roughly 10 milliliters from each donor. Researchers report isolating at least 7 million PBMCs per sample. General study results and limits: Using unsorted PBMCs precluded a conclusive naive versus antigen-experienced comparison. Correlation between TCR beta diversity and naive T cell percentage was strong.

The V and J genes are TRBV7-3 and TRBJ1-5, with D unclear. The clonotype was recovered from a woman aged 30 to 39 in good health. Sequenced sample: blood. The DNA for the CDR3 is TGTGCCAGCAGCTTAGGAGCCAAGGGTGTATGGCCCCAGCATTTT. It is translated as CASSLGAKGVWPQHF.